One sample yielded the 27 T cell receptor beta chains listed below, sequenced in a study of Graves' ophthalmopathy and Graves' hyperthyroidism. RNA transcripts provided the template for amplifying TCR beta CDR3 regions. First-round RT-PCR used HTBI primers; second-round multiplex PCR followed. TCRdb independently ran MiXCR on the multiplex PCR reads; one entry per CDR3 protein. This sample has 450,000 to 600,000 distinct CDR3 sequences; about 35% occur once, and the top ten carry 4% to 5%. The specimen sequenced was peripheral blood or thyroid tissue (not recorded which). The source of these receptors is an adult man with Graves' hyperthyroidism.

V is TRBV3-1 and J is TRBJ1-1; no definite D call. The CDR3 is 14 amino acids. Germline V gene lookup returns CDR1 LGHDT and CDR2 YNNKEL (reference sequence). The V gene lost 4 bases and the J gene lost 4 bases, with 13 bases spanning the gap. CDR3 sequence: CASSLTVGFTEAFF. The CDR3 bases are TGTGCCAGCAGCCTAACCGTAGGATTCACTGAAGCTTTCTTT.

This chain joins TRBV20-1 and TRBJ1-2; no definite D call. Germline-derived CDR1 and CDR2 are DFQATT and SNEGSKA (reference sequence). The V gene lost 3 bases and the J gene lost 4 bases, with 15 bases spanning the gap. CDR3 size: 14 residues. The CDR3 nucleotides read TGCAGTGCTAGCGGGAGGGCTATCACCTATGGCTACACCTTC. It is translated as CSASGRAITYGYTF.

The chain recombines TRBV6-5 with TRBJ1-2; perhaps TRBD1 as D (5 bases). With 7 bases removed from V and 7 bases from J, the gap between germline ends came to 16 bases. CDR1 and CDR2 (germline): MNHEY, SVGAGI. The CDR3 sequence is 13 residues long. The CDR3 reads CASTLGGGGGYTF. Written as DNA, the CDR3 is TGTGCCAGCACCTTGGGGGGAGGAGGTGGCTACACCTTC.

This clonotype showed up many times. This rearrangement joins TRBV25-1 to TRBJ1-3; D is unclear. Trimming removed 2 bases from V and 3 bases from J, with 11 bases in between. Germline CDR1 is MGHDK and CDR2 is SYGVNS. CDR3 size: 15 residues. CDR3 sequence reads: CASSEGRAGGNTIYF. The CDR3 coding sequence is TGTGCCAGCAGTGAAGGAAGGGCAGGTGGAAACACCATATATTTT.

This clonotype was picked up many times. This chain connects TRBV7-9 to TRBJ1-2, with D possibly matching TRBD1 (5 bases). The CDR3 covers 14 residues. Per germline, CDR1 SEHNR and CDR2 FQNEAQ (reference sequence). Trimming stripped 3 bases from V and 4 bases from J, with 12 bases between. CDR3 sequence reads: CASSLGDLGYGYTF. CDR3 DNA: TGTGCCAGCAGCTTGGGGGATCTGGGCTATGGCTACACCTTC.

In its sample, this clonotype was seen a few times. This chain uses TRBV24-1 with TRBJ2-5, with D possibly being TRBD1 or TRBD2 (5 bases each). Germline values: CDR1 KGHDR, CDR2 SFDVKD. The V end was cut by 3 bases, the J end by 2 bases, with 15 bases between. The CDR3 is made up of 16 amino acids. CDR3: CATSDTGATVQETQYF. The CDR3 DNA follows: TGTGCCACCAGTGATACCGGGGCAACGGTACAAGAGACCCAGTACTTC.

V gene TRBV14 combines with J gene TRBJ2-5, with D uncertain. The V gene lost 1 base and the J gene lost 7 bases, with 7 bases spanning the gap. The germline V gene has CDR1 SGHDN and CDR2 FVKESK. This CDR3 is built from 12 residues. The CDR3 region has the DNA TGTGCCAGCAGCCAAGGCTCCGGGACCCAGTACTTC. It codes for CASSQGSGTQYF.

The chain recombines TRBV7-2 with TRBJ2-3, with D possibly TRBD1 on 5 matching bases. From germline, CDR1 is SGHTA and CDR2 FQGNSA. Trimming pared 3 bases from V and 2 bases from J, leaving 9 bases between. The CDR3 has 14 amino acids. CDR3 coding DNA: TGTGCCAGCAGCTTGGCAGGGAACACAGATACGCAGTATTTT. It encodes CASSLAGNTDTQYF. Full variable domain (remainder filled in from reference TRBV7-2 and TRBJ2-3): GAGVSQSPSNKVTEKGKDVELRCDPISGHTALYWYRQSLGQGLEFLIYFQGNSAPDKSGLPSDRFSAERTGGSVSTLTIQRTQQEDSAVYLCASSLAGNTDTQYFGPGTRLTVL.

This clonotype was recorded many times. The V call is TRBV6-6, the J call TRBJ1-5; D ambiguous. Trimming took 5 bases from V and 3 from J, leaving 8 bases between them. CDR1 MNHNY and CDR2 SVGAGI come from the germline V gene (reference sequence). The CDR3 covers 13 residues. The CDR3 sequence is CASSDRDNQPQHF. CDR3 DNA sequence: TGTGCCAGCAGTGATCGGGACAATCAGCCCCAGCATTTT.

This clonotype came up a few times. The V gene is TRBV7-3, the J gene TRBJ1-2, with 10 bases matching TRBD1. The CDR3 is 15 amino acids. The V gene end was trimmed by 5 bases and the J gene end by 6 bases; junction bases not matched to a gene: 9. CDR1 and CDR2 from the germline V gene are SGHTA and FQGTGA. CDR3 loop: CASSPTTGTGDGYTF. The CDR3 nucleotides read TGTGCCAGCAGCCCAACGACCGGGACAGGGGATGGCTACACCTTC.

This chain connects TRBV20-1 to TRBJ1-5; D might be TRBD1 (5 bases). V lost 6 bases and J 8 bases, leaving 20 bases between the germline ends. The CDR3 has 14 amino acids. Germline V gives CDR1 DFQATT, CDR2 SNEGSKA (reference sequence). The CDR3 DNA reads TGCAGTGCCGCGGGAGGGGAGGACGAGGAGCCCCAGCATTTT. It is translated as CSAAGGEDEEPQHF.

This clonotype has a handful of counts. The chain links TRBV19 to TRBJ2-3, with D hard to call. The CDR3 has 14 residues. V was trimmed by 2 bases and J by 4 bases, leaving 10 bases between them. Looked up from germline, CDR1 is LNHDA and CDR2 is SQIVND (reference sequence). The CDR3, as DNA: TGTGCCAGTAGTATAACAGTTGTCGCAGATACGCAGTATTTT. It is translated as CASSITVVADTQYF.

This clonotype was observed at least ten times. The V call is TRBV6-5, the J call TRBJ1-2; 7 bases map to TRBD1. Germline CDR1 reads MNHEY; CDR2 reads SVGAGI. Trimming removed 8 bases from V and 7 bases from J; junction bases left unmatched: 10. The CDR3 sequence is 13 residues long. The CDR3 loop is CASAQTGEGGYTF. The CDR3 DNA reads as TGTGCCAGCGCCCAAACAGGGGAAGGTGGCTACACCTTC.

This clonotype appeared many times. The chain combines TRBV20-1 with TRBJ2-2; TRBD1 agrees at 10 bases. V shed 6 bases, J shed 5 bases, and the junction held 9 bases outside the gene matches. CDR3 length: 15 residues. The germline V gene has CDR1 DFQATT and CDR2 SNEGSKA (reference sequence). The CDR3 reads CSAGGDRGTTGELFF. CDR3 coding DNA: TGCAGTGCGGGAGGGGACAGGGGCACGACCGGGGAGCTGTTTTTT.

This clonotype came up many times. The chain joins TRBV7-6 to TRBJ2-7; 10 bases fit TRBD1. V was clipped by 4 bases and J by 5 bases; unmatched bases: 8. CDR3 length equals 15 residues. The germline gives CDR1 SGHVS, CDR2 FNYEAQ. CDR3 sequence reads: CASSYPGQGFDEQYF. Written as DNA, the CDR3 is TGTGCCAGCAGCTATCCGGGACAGGGGTTCGACGAGCAGTACTTC.

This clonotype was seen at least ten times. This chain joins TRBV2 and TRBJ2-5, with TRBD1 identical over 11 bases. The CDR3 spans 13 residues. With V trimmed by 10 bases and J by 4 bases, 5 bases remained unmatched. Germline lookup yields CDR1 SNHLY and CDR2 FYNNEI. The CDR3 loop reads CAIEDRGLETQYF. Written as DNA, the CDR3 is TGTGCCATCGAGGACAGGGGGCTAGAGACCCAGTACTTC.

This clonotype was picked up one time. The CDR3 bases are TGTGCACGCAGGGGAGGGACCCAGTACTTC. Translating gives CARRGGTQYF. V usage is TRBV7-9 and J usage is TRBJ2-5; D tentatively reads TRBD1 or TRBD2 (6 bases each). This CDR3 spans 10 amino acids. CDR1 is SEHNR, CDR2 FQNEAQ, per germline (reference sequence).

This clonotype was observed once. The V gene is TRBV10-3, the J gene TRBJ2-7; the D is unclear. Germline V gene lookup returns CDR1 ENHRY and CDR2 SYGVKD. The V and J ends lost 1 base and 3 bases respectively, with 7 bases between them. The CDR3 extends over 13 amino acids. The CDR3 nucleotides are TGTGCCATCAGTGAGTTAGGGTTCTACGAGCAGTACTTC. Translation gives CAISELGFYEQYF.

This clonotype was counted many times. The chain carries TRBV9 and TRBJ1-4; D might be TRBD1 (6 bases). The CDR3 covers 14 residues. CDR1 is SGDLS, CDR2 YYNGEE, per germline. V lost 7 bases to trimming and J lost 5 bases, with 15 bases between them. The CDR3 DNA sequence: TGTGCCAGCGGACGAACAGGGACCAATGAAAAACTGTTTTTT. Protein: CASGRTGTNEKLFF. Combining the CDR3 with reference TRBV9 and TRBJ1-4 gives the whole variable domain DSGVTQTPKHLITATGQRVTLRCSPRSGDLSVYWYQQSLDQGLQFLIQYYNGEERAKGNILERFSAQQFPDLHSELNLSSLELGDSALYFCASGRTGTNEKLFFGSGTQLSVL.

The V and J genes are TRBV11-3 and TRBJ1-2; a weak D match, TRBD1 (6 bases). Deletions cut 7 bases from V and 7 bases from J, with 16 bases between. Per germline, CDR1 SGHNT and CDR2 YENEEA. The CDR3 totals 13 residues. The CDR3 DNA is TGTGCCAGCACCTCGGGGGGGGCTTTTGGCTACACCTTC. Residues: CASTSGGAFGYTF.

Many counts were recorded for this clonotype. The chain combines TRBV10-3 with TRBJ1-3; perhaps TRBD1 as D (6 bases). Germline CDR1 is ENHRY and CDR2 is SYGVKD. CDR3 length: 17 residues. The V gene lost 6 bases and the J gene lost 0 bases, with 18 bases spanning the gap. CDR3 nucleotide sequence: TGTGCCATCAGCGCGCTCCGGGACACAATCTCTGGAAACACCATATATTTT. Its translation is CAISALRDTISGNTIYF.

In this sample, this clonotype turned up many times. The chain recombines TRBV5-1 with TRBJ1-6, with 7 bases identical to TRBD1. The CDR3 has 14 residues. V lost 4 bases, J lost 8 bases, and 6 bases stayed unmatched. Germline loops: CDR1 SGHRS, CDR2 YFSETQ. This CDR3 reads CASSPTGEDSPLHF. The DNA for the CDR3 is TGCGCCAGCAGCCCCACAGGGGAAGATTCACCCCTCCACTTT.

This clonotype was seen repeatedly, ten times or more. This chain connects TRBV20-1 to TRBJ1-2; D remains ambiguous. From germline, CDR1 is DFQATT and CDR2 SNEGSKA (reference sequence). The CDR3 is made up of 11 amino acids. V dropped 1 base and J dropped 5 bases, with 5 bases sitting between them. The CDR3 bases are TGCAGTGCTAGAGGAGTTTATGGCTACACCTTC. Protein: CSARGVYGYTF.

The CDR3 sequence: CASSLSGKSTDTQYF. CDR3 nucleotide sequence: TGCGCCAGCAGCTTGAGTGGGAAAAGCACAGATACGCAGTATTTT. The chain couples TRBV5-1 to TRBJ2-3; D is uncertain. With 1 base removed from V and 0 bases from J, the gap between germline ends came to 9 bases. Germline V lookup: CDR1 SGHRS, CDR2 YFSETQ. The CDR3 totals 15 residues.

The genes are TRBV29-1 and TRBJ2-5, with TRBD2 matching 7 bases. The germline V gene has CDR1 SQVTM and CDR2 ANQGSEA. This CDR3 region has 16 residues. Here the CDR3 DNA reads TGCAGTGCTAGAGAGCTAGCGGCCGACATACAAGAGACCCAGTACTTC. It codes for CSARELAADIQETQYF. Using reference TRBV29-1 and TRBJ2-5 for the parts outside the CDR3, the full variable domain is SAVISQKPSRDICQRGTSLTIQCQVDSQVTMMFWYRQQPGQSLTLIATANQGSEATYESGFVIDKFPISRPNLTFSTLTVSNMSPEDSSIYLCSARELAADIQETQYFGPGTRLLVL.

This CDR3 is CSVGRVGTGDQPQHF. CDR3 bases: TGCAGCGTTGGGAGGGTAGGAACCGGGGATCAGCCCCAGCATTTT. The genes are TRBV29-1 and TRBJ1-5; D uncertain. Germline CDR1 is SQVTM and CDR2 is ANQGSEA. The CDR3 is 15 amino acids. Trimming removed 4 bases at V and 5 bases at J, with 18 bases between. The whole variable domain, filled in from reference TRBV29-1 and TRBJ1-5, reads SAVISQKPSRDICQRGTSLTIQCQVDSQVTMMFWYRQQPGQSLTLIATANQGSEATYESGFVIDKFPISRPNLTFSTLTVSNMSPEDSSIYLCSVGRVGTGDQPQHFGDGTRLSIL.

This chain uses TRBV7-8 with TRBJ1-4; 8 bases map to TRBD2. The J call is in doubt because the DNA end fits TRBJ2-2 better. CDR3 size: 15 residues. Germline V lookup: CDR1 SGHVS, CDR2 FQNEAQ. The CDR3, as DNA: TGTGCCAGCAGCGTTCGGGAGGGCCGTGCCGGGGAGCTGTTTTTT. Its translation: CASSVREGRAGELFF.